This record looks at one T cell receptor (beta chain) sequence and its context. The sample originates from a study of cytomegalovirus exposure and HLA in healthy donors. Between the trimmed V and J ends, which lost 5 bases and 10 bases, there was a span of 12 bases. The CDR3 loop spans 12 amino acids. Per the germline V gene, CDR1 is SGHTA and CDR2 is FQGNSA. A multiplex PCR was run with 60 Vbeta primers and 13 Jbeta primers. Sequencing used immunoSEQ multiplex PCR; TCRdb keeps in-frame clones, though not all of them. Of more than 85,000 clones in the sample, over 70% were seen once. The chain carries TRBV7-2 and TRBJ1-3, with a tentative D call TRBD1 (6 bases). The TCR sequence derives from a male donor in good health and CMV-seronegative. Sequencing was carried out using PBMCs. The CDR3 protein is CASSPSQGTIYF. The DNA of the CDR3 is TGTGCCAGCAGCCCATCACAGGGAACCATATATTTT.